A single sample gave rise to the 29 T cell receptor beta chains below, sequenced in a study of blood T cell repertoires in COVID-19. Measured with immunoSEQ multiplex PCR; TCRdb has only the in-frame clones, and not every one. The sample contains approximately 260,000 clones, around 91% of which appear only once. Sequenced input: peripheral blood. These receptors were obtained from a woman aged 55-70 years with COVID-19, enrolled during active disease.

The chain couples TRBV18 to TRBJ2-7, with 7 nucleotides matching TRBD1. CDR3 length: 15 amino acids. V was pared by 1 base and J by 2 bases, with 5 bases of the junction left unmatched. The germline V gene has CDR1 KGHSH and CDR2 LQKENI. The CDR3 sequence is CASSPRQGETYEQYF. The CDR3 DNA reads as TGTGCCAGCTCACCACGCCAGGGGGAGACCTACGAGCAGTACTTC.

The genes are TRBV4-3 and TRBJ1-1, with D unclear. Per the germline V gene, CDR1 is LGHNA and CDR2 is YSLEER. The CDR3 consists of 16 residues. V lost 2 bases, J lost 1 base, and 14 bases lay in between. CDR3 region: CASSQNPGIPNTEAFF. The DNA of the CDR3 is TGCGCCAGCAGCCAAAACCCCGGGATACCGAACACTGAAGCTTTCTTT.

In this sample, this clone turned up once. The chain joins TRBV6-5 to TRBJ1-1; 7 bases are a match to TRBD1. V was clipped by 2 bases and J by 8 bases; unmatched bases: 11. The CDR3 spans 15 residues. The germline V gene has CDR1 MNHEY and CDR2 SVGAGI. CDR3 coding DNA: TGTGCCAGCAGTTACGGCGGGACAGCGGTTACAGAAGCTTTCTTT. Protein product: CASSYGGTAVTEAFF.

Written as DNA, the CDR3 is TGTGCCAGCTCTTCCGGAGGGGACTATGGCTACACCTTC. It codes for CASSSGGDYGYTF. This chain links TRBV18 with TRBJ1-2; D possibly corresponds to TRBD1 (5 bases). The V gene lost 6 bases and the J gene lost 3 bases, with 11 bases spanning the gap. Germline V gives CDR1 KGHSH, CDR2 LQKENI. CDR3 length: 13 residues.

V and J are TRBV18 and TRBJ1-1; 7 nucleotides agree with TRBD1. This CDR3 spans 17 amino acids. V shed 5 bases, J shed 0 bases, and the junction held 12 bases outside the gene matches. Germline V gene sequence: CDR1 KGHSH, CDR2 LQKENI. CDR3 loop: CASSWATRGTMNTEAFF. The CDR3 DNA reads TGTGCCAGCTCATGGGCTACCAGGGGGACGATGAACACTGAAGCTTTCTTT.

This chain links TRBV18 with TRBJ1-5, with a tentative D call TRBD1 (6 bases). V lost 5 bases and J lost 9, with 11 bases in between. This CDR3 has 12 residues. CDR1 KGHSH and CDR2 LQKENI come from the germline V gene. The CDR3 DNA sequence: TGTGCCAGCTCATACAGGGACGGGCCCCAGCATTTT. It is translated as CASSYRDGPQHF.

The rearrangement joins TRBV27 to TRBJ1-5; TRBD1 matches 9 bases. Trimming at V came to 5 bases and at J to 0 bases, leaving 14 bases not matched to a gene. The CDR3 contains 19 residues. Per germline, CDR1 MNHEY and CDR2 SMNVEV (reference sequence). The CDR3 here is CASSLIGGQGRYSNQPQHF. CDR3 DNA: TGTGCCAGCAGTCTTATAGGGGGACAGGGTCGTTATAGCAATCAGCCCCAGCATTTT.

This clone was observed a few times. The chain couples TRBV15 to TRBJ1-5; possible D gene TRBD1, 6 bases. V was shortened by 0 bases and J by 7 bases, with 16 bases between the two germline ends. In germline, CDR1 is LNHNV, CDR2 YYDKDF (reference sequence). This CDR3 region has 16 residues. CDR3 DNA: TGTGCCACCAGCAGAGATTTGGCAGGGGTATACCAGCCCCAGCATTTT. Translating gives CATSRDLAGVYQPQHF.

The chain recombines TRBV4-3 with TRBJ2-7; 7 bases are shared with TRBD2. The CDR3 extends over 16 amino acids. CDR1 and CDR2 (germline): LGHNA, YSLEER. V was clipped by 1 base and J by 6 bases; unmatched bases: 12. CDR3 DNA: TGCGCCAGCAGCCAAGGCGGGGAGGGGACGACCCTCGAGCAGTACTTC. Amino acid sequence: CASSQGGEGTTLEQYF.

The rearrangement links TRBV21-1 to TRBJ1-4; the table's D call, TRBD1, was not checked against the DNA. TRBV21-1 is a known pseudogene. This CDR3 is built from 13 residues. In DNA, the CDR3 is TGTGCCAGCAGCAAGGACAGGGGTTTGTTACTGTTTTTT. This codes for CASSKDRGLLLFF.

This clone was seen once. The chain is built from TRBV7-9 and TRBJ1-4, with D maybe TRBD1 (5 bases). Germline V lookup: CDR1 SEHNR, CDR2 FQNEAQ (reference sequence). The length of the CDR3 is 15 residues. Trimming took 1 base from V and 8 from J, leaving 14 bases between them. CDR3 loop: CASSLVGGMREKLFF. CDR3 sequence (DNA): TGTGCCAGCAGCTTAGTGGGGGGTATGAGAGAAAAACTGTTTTTT.

The CDR3 protein is CASSQDSRGPGGYTF. The CDR3 DNA follows: TGTGCCAGCAGCCAAGATTCTAGGGGTCCAGGGGGCTACACCTTC. V and J are TRBV3-1 (or the pseudogene TRBV3-2) and TRBJ1-2; tentatively, D is TRBD1 (5 bases). Trimming removed 0 bases from V and 8 bases from J, with 16 bases in between. The germline V gene has CDR1 LGHDT and CDR2 YNNKEL (reference sequence). CDR3 length equals 15 residues.

This chain links TRBV4-3 with TRBJ2-3, with 7 bases that match TRBD2. Germline CDR1 LGHNA, CDR2 YSLEER. With 4 bases clipped from V and 2 bases from J, the junction kept 12 bases outside the gene matches. The CDR3 has 17 residues. In DNA, the CDR3 is TGCGCCAGCAGCCCACGGGCTAGCGGAGGCTTCACAGATACGCAGTATTTT. Translation: CASSPRASGGFTDTQYF.

This chain links TRBV11-2 with TRBJ1-1; D is perhaps TRBD1 (5 bases). CDR1 is SGHAT and CDR2 is FQNNGV in the germline V gene. This CDR3 is built from 15 residues. Trimming stripped 4 bases from V and 0 bases from J, with 12 bases between. The CDR3 loop is CASSSRAGVNTEAFF. The CDR3 coding sequence is TGTGCCAGCAGCTCCAGGGCAGGCGTGAACACTGAAGCTTTCTTT.

CDR3 DNA: TGTGCCAGCAGCGGGGGGGGTAGCAATCAGCCCCAGCATTTT. This sequence encodes CASSGGGSNQPQHF. The chain has TRBV9 and TRBJ1-5, with D perhaps TRBD1 (5 bases). The germline V gene encodes CDR1 SGDLS and CDR2 YYNGEE. The V gene lost 3 bases and the J gene lost 0 bases, with 7 bases spanning the gap. The CDR3 is made up of 14 amino acids.

This chain connects TRBV4-3 to TRBJ1-2, with TRBD1 identical over 7 bases. The CDR3 has 15 amino acids. Germline CDR1 is LGHNA and CDR2 is YSLEER. Trimming took 1 base from V and 4 from J; bases not matched to a gene: 6. CDR3 region: CASSQVLGQSYGYTF. In nucleotides, the CDR3 is TGCGCCAGCAGCCAAGTTTTGGGACAGTCCTATGGCTACACCTTC.

V usage is TRBV5-1 and J usage is TRBJ1-1, with a tentative D call TRBD1 (6 bases). This CDR3 has 16 residues. V dropped 4 bases and J dropped 2 bases, with 18 bases sitting between them. The V gene's germline CDR1 is SGHRS and CDR2 YFSETQ. The CDR3 protein is CASSLGPRGGNTEAFF. CDR3 DNA sequence: TGCGCCAGCAGCCTCGGACCTAGAGGGGGTAACACTGAAGCTTTCTTT.

The chain carries TRBV7-9 and TRBJ2-7; the D is unclear. Germline V CDR1 and CDR2: SEHNR, FQNEAQ (reference sequence). This CDR3 contains 15 residues. V was cut by 5 bases and J by 3 bases, with 17 bases left in between. The CDR3 DNA follows: TGTGCCAGCAGCCCCTTTGGGTCAGGAATCTACGAGCAGTACTTC. It translates to CASSPFGSGIYEQYF.

V usage is TRBV5-6 and J usage is TRBJ1-3; maybe TRBD1 (5 bases). V was shortened by 4 bases and J by 9 bases, with 20 bases between the two germline ends. The CDR3 sequence is 15 residues long. Germline values: CDR1 SGHDT, CDR2 YYEEEE. The CDR3, as DNA: TGTGCCAGCAGCCCCACAGGTGGCCGCGTGGGCACCATATATTTT. The encoded protein is CASSPTGGRVGTIYF. Using reference TRBV5-6 and TRBJ1-3 for the parts outside the CDR3, the full variable domain is DAGVTQSPTHLIKTRGQQVTLRCSPKSGHDTVSWYQQALGQGPQFIFQYYEEEERQRGNFPDRFSGHQFPNYSSELNVNALLLGDSALYLCASSPTGGRVGTIYFGEGSWLTVV.

The V call is TRBV12-5, the J call TRBJ1-3; tentative D call: TRBD1 (5 bases). Germline lookup yields CDR1 LGHNT and CDR2 FRNRAP. CDR3 length: 13 residues. V gave up 5 bases and J gave up 4 bases, with 9 bases separating them. CDR3 region: CASGHAGGNTIYF. CDR3 nucleotide sequence: TGTGCTAGTGGTCACGCAGGGGGAAACACCATATATTTT.

The chain recombines TRBV2 with TRBJ1-2; D remains ambiguous. V lost 7 bases to trimming and J lost 1 base, with 7 bases between them. Germline V gene data show CDR1 as SNHLY and CDR2 as FYNNEI. The CDR3 is 12 residues long. The DNA for the CDR3 is TGTGCCAGCACTGAGAGTAACTATGGCTACACCTTC. Encoded protein: CASTESNYGYTF.

This clone occurred once. The rearrangement joins TRBV2 to TRBJ2-1; D gene uncertain. V was shortened by 7 bases and J by 0 bases, with 13 bases between the two germline ends. The length of the CDR3 is 15 residues. Germline lookup yields CDR1 SNHLY and CDR2 FYNNEI. The CDR3 is CASNFDSSSYNEQFF. The CDR3 DNA sequence: TGTGCCAGCAACTTCGACTCGAGCTCCTACAATGAGCAGTTCTTC.

This rearrangement joins TRBV4-3 to TRBJ1-2; D not certain. Germline V gene lookup returns CDR1 LGHNA and CDR2 YSLEER. The CDR3 runs to 14 residues. Trimming removed 0 bases at V and 4 bases at J, with 9 bases between. The CDR3 DNA reads as TGCGCCAGCAGCCAAGAGAGGGCGGCCTATGGCTACACCTTC. Its protein product is CASSQERAAYGYTF.

The chain links TRBV15 to TRBJ2-7; 8 nucleotides match TRBD1. Germline V gene lookup returns CDR1 LNHNV and CDR2 YYDKDF (reference sequence). J gave up 7 bases and V 5 bases, and 7 bases lay outside the gene matches. The CDR3 has 13 amino acids. CDR3 protein: CATSRLGTGEQYF. The CDR3 DNA sequence: TGTGCCACCAGCCGCCTGGGGACAGGTGAGCAGTACTTC.

As DNA, the CDR3 is TGTGCCAGCAGAGGACAGGGGCGGAATTCACCCCTCCACTTT. This translates into CASRGQGRNSPLHF. The chain joins TRBV6-5 to TRBJ1-6; 9 positions agree with TRBD1. V was pared by 6 bases and J by 7 bases, with 4 bases of the junction left unmatched. The CDR3 has 14 residues. CDR1 MNHEY and CDR2 SVGAGI come from the germline V gene.

The chain combines TRBV18 with TRBJ1-5, with D possibly matching TRBD1 (5 bases). The V gene's germline CDR1 is KGHSH and CDR2 LQKENI. V was shortened by 5 bases and J by 0 bases, with 11 bases between the two germline ends. This CDR3 contains 15 residues. The CDR3 protein is CASSGGGGSNQPQHF. CDR3 coding DNA: TGTGCCAGCTCAGGCGGGGGGGGTAGCAATCAGCCCCAGCATTTT.

This clone was picked up one time. This sequence joins TRBV19 and TRBJ2-2; possible D gene TRBD1, 6 bases. Deletions cut 3 bases from V and 0 bases from J, with 8 bases between. The CDR3 totals 15 residues. Germline CDR1 is LNHDA and CDR2 is SQIVND (reference sequence). CDR3 protein: CASSIGTPNTGELFF. CDR3 coding DNA: TGTGCCAGTAGTATTGGGACACCGAACACCGGGGAGCTGTTTTTT.

This clone was seen once. The chain employs TRBV19 and TRBJ1-1, with 9 bases identical to TRBD1. J lost 1 base, V lost 9 bases, and 9 bases had no gene match. This CDR3 is 15 amino acids long. Germline V gives CDR1 LNHDA, CDR2 SQIVND (reference sequence). CDR3 nucleotides: TGTGCCAGCACTTTACAGGGGGCCTCGAACACTGAAGCTTTCTTT. Encoded protein: CASTLQGASNTEAFF.

The rearrangement joins TRBV2 to TRBJ1-3; TRBD1 is a possible D gene (6 bases). This CDR3 has 18 residues. With 1 base removed from V and 0 bases from J, the gap between germline ends came to 16 bases. CDR1 and CDR2 (germline): SNHLY, FYNNEI. The DNA of the CDR3 is TGTGCCAGCAGTGAAGGTCGTGGCAGGGGCCGCTCTGGAAACACCATATATTTT. It translates to CASSEGRGRGRSGNTIYF.